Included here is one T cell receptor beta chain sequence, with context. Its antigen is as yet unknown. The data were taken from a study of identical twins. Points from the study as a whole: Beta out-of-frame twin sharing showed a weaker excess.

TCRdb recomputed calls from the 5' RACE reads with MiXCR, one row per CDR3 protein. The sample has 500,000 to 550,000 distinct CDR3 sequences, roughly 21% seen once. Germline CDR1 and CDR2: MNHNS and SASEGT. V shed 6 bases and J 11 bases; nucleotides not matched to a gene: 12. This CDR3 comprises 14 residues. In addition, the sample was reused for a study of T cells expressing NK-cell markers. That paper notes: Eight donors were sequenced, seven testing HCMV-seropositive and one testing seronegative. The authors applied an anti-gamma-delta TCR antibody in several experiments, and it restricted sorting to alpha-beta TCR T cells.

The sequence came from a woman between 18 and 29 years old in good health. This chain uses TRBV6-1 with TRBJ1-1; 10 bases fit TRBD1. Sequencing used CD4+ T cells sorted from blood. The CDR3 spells CASSLSGQGMVAFF. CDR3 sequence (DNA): TGTGCCAGCAGCCTTTCGGGACAGGGGATGGTGGCTTTCTTT.